The next 10 T cell receptor beta chains were all read from a single sample in a study of T cell responses to AZD1222 COVID-19 vaccine. Here immunoSEQ multiplex PCR was the method, and the copy in TCRdb shows in-frame clones only, minus some. Of 80,000 to 100,000 clones in the sample, more than 90% were seen once. The starting material was peripheral blood, obtained on day 0 of AZD1222 vaccination. The receptor source for this set is an adult in good health.

CDR3 nucleotides: TGTGCCAGCAGTGAACGGGACAGGAAGATCTACGAGCAGTACTTC. This encodes CASSERDRKIYEQYF. The rearrangement links TRBV2 to TRBJ2-7; TRBD1 aligns across 8 bases. CDR3 length: 15 amino acids. After removal of 2 bases from V and 3 bases from J, the junction contained 6 bases not matched to a gene. The germline CDR1 and CDR2 sequences are SNHLY and FYNNEI. The whole variable domain, remainder taken from reference TRBV2 and TRBJ2-7, is EPEVTQTPSHQVTQMGQEVILRCVPISNHLYFYWYRQILGQKVEFLVSFYNNEISEKSEIFDDQFSVERPDGSNFTLKIRSTKLEDSAMYFCASSERDRKIYEQYFGPGTRLTVT.

This chain joins TRBV27 and TRBJ2-1, with unresolved D. This CDR3 contains 13 residues. Between the trimmed V and J ends, which lost 10 bases and 5 bases, there was a span of 15 bases. CDR1 is MNHEY, CDR2 SMNVEV, per germline (reference sequence). CDR3 DNA sequence: TGTGCCACCTCACGGAGTGTGCACAATGAGCAGTTCTTC. It specifies CATSRSVHNEQFF.

This sequence joins TRBV28 and TRBJ2-4, with 7 bases fitting TRBD2. V was clipped by 6 bases and J by 1 base; unmatched bases: 6. The CDR3 is 15 amino acids. Germline V lookup: CDR1 MDHEN, CDR2 SYDVKM. The CDR3 DNA is TGTGCCAGCAGCGTCAGGGAGGGGGCCAAAAACATTCAGTACTTC. The encoded protein is CASSVREGAKNIQYF.

The DNA for the CDR3 is TGTGCCAGCGTCCTTGCTTCCGGGGAGCTGTTTTTT. Translating it yields CASVLASGELFF. The rearrangement links TRBV7-9 to TRBJ2-2, with D unclear. The V end was cut by 8 bases, the J end by 6 bases, with 10 bases between. This CDR3 spans 12 amino acids. Germline CDR1 SEHNR, CDR2 FQNEAQ (reference sequence).

This clone has a handful of counts. The J gene is TRBJ2-6, the V gene TRBV29-1; D ambiguous. CDR1 and CDR2 from the germline V gene are SQVTM and ANQGSEA. V was cut by 8 bases and J by 1 base, with 12 bases left in between. The CDR3 has 14 residues. The CDR3 spells CSPLWGSGANVLTF. For the CDR3, the DNA is TGCAGCCCCCTTTGGGGTTCTGGGGCCAACGTCCTGACTTTC.

The CDR3 nucleotides are TGTGCCAGTAGTACCTCCGGGACGAGGAGCAATCAGCCCCAGCATTTT. This translates into CASSTSGTRSNQPQHF. The chain recombines TRBV19 with TRBJ1-5, with D tentatively TRBD1 (5 bases). The CDR3 sequence is 16 residues long. CDR1 is LNHDA and CDR2 is SQIVND in the germline V gene (reference sequence). The V and J ends lost 4 bases and 1 base respectively, with 14 bases between them.

This clone was counted at least ten times. The chain joins TRBV3-1 (or the pseudogene TRBV3-2) to TRBJ2-3; 9 bases are shared with TRBD2. CDR1 is LGHDT and CDR2 is YNNKEL in the germline V gene (reference sequence). The CDR3 runs to 16 residues. V gave up 6 bases and J gave up 4 bases; unmatched junction bases: 11. CDR3 nucleotide sequence: TGTGCCAGCAGTGACCTAGCGGGGTGGAGCGCAGATACGCAGTATTTT. Translation gives CASSDLAGWSADTQYF.

The gene calls are TRBV27 and TRBJ1-1; a weak D match, TRBD1 (5 bases). V was pared by 5 bases and J by 0 bases, with 13 bases between. The CDR3 covers 15 residues. CDR1 is MNHEY, CDR2 SMNVEV, per germline (reference sequence). CDR3 DNA: TGTGCCAGCAGTCTCCAGGCAGGGATGAACACTGAAGCTTTCTTT. It encodes CASSLQAGMNTEAFF.

This chain joins TRBV24-1 and TRBJ2-5; TRBD2 matches 7 bases. Trimming removed 5 bases from V and 3 bases from J; junction bases left unmatched: 8. The CDR3 totals 15 residues. Germline V CDR1 and CDR2: KGHDR, SFDVKD. DNA of the CDR3: TGTGCCACCAGTGTTCGGACTAGGACGGAAGAGACCCAGTACTTC. It encodes CATSVRTRTEETQYF.

The chain uses TRBV9 and TRBJ2-7, with D perhaps given as TRBD1 or TRBD2 (5 bases each). Trimming took 0 bases from V and 5 from J, leaving 12 bases between them. CDR3 length: 14 residues. From germline, CDR1 is SGDLS and CDR2 YYNGEE. CDR3 nucleotides: TGTGCCAGCAGCGTAGGGGGCAGGGACCACGAGCAGTACTTC. It yields the protein CASSVGGRDHEQYF.